This paragraph covers one T cell receptor (beta chain) sequence. The data were taken from a study of blood T cell repertoires in COVID-19. With 8 bases clipped from V and 12 bases from J, the junction kept 14 bases outside the gene matches. Germline V lookup: CDR1 MDHEN, CDR2 SYDVKM. The CDR3 runs to 14 residues. Measured with immunoSEQ multiplex PCR; TCRdb has only the in-frame clones, and not every one. The sample includes 150,000 to 170,000 clones, more than 80% seen only once; the top ten take under 0.6%. The rearrangement joins TRBV28 to TRBJ2-1, with 9 bases fitting TRBD2. The sample comprised peripheral blood. This clonotype originated in a man between 50 and 59 years old with acute or convalescent COVID-19. The CDR3 region is CASSWRGGQRMQFF. The CDR3 DNA sequence: TGTGCCAGCTCCTGGCGGGGGGGCCAGAGAATGCAGTTCTTC.